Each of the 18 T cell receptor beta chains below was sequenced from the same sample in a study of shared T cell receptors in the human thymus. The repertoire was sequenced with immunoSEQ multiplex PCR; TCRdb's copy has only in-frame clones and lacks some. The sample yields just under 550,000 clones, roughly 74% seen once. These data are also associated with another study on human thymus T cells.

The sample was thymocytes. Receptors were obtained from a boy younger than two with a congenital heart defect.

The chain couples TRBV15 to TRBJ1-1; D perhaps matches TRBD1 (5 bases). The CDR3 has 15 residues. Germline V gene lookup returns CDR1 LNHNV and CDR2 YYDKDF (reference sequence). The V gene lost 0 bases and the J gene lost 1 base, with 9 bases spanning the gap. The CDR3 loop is CATSREKDKNTEAFF. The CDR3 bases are TGTGCCACCAGCAGAGAAAAGGACAAGAACACTGAAGCTTTCTTT. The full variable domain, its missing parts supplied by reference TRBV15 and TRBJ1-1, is DAMVIQNPRYQVTQFGKPVTLSCSQTLNHNVMYWYQQKSSQAPKLLFHYYDKDFNNEADTPDNFQSRRPNTSFCFLDIRSPGLGDTAMYLCATSREKDKNTEAFFGQGTRLTVV.

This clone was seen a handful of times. CDR3 bases: TGTGCCAGCAGCCAATCCGGGGGAGTGAAAGCGGGAGCTCTAGGCGAGCAGTACTTC. It translates to CASSQSGGVKAGALGEQYF. The J gene is TRBJ2-7, the V gene TRBV7-2; 8 bases line up with TRBD2. The germline CDR1 and CDR2 sequences are SGHTA and FQGNSA. The CDR3 contains 19 residues. V shed 5 bases, J shed 6 bases, and the junction held 24 bases outside the gene matches. Complete variable domain (other parts from reference TRBV7-2 and TRBJ2-7): GAGVSQSPSNKVTEKGKDVELRCDPISGHTALYWYRQSLGQGLEFLIYFQGNSAPDKSGLPSDRFSAERTGGSVSTLTIQRTQQEDSAVYLCASSQSGGVKAGALGEQYFGPGTRLTVT.

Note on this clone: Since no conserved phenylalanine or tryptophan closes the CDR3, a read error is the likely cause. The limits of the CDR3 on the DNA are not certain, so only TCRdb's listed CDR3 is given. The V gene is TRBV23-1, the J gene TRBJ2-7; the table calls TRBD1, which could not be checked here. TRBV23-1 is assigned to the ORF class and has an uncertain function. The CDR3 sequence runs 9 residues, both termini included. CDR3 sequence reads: CASLDKAFN.

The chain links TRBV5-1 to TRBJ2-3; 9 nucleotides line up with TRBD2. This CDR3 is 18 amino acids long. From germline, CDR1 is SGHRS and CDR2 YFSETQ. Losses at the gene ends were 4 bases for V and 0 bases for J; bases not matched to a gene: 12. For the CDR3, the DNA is TGCGCCAGCAGCCCAACTTCGGGGACTAGCCAGAGCACAGATACGCAGTATTTT. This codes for CASSPTSGTSQSTDTQYF. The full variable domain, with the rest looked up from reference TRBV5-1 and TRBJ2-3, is KAGVTQTPRYLIKTRGQQVTLSCSPISGHRSVSWYQQTPGQGLQFLFEYFSETQRNKGNFPGRFSGRQFSNSRSEMNVSTLELGDSALYLCASSPTSGTSQSTDTQYFGPGTRLTVL.

Here the CDR3 DNA reads TGTGCCAGCAGCCAAGAGTGGACCCGACCGGGGACCGGGGAGCTGTTTTTT. Amino acids: CASSQEWTRPGTGELFF. The chain joins TRBV14 to TRBJ2-2, with D possibly matching TRBD2 (5 bases). V shed 0 bases and J shed 5 bases, with 16 bases lying between them. This CDR3 is built from 17 residues. Germline CDR1 reads SGHDN; CDR2 reads FVKESK. Looking up the rest from reference TRBV14 and TRBJ2-2 gives the full variable domain: EAGVTQFPSHSVIEKGQTVTLRCDPISGHDNLYWYRRVMGKEIKFLLHFVKESKQDESGMPNNRFLAERTGGTYSTLKVQPAELEDSGVYFCASSQEWTRPGTGELFFGEGSRLTVL.

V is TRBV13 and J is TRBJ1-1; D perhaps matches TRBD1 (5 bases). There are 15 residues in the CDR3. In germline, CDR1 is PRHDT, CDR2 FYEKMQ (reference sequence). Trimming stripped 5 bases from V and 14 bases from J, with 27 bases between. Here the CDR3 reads CASSLPPQGAPRSFF. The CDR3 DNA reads TGTGCCAGCAGCCTTCCCCCTCAAGGGGCCCCAAGGAGCTTCTTT.

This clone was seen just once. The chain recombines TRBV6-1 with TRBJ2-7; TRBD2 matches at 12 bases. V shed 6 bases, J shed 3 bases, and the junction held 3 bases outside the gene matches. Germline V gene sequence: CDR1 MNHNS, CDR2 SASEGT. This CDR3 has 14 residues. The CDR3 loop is CASRTSGSNYEQYF. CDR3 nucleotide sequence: TGTGCCAGCAGGACTAGCGGGAGTAACTACGAGCAGTACTTC.

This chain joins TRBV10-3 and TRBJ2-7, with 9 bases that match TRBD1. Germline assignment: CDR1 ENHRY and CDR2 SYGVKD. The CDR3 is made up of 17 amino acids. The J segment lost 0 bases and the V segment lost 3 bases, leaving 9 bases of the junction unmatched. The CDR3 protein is CAISDPGQGIVSYEQYF. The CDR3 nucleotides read TGTGCCATCAGTGACCCCGGACAGGGGATCGTCTCCTACGAGCAGTACTTC.

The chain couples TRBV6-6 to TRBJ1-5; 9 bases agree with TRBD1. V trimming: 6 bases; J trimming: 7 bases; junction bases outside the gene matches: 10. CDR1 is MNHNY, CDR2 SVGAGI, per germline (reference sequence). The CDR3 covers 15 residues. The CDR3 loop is CASRPGTGSGQPQHF. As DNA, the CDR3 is TGTGCCAGCAGACCCGGGACAGGGAGCGGACAGCCCCAGCATTTT.

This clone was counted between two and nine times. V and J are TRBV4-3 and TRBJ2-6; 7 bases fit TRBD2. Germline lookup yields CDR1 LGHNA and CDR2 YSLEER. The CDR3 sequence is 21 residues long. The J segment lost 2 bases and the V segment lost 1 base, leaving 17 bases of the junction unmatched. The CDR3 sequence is CASSQAEAWGGDTPGANVLTF. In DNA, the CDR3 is TGCGCCAGCAGCCAAGCGGAGGCATGGGGGGGGGATACCCCTGGGGCCAACGTCCTGACTTTC.

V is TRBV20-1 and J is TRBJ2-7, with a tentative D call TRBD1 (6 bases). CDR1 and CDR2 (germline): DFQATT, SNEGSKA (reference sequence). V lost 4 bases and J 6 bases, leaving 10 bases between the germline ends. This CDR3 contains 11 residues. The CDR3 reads CSATTGGEQYF. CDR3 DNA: TGCAGTGCTACGACAGGCGGCGAGCAGTACTTC.

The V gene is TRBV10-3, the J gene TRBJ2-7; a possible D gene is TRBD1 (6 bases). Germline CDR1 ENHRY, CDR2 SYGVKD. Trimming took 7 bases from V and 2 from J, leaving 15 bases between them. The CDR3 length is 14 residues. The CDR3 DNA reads TGTGCCATCACCCTAGGCCAGGGGCCCTACGAGCAGTACTTC. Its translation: CAITLGQGPYEQYF.

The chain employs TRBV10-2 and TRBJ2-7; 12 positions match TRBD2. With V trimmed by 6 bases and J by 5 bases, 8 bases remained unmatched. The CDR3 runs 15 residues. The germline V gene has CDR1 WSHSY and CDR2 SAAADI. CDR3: CASRAGLAGRNEQYF. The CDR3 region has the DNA TGCGCCAGCAGAGCTGGACTAGCGGGAAGGAACGAGCAGTACTTC.

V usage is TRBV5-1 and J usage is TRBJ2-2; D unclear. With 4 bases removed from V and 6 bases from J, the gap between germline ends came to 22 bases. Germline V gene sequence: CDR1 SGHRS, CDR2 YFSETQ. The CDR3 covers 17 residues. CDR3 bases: TGCGCCAGCAGCCTGCGTTGGAGAAACGGTGGTGCCGGGGAGCTGTTTTTT. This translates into CASSLRWRNGGAGELFF.

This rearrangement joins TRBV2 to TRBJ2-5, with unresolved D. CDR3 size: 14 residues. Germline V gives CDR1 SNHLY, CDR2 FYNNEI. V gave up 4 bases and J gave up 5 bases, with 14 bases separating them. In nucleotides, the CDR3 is TGTGCCAGCAGTGGTAAACGCCCCGGGGAGACCCAGTACTTC. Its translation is CASSGKRPGETQYF.

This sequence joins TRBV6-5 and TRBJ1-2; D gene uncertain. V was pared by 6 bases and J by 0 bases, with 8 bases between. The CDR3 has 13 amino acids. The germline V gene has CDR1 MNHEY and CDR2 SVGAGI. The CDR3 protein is CASSQTPNYGYTF. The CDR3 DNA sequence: TGTGCCAGCAGCCAGACACCTAACTATGGCTACACCTTC.

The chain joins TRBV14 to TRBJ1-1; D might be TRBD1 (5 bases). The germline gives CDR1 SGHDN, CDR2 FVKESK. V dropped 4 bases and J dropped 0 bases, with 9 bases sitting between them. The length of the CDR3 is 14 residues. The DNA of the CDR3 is TGTGCCAGCAGCCTCCGGGGGTTGAACACTGAAGCTTTCTTT. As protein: CASSLRGLNTEAFF. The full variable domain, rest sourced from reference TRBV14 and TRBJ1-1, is EAGVTQFPSHSVIEKGQTVTLRCDPISGHDNLYWYRRVMGKEIKFLLHFVKESKQDESGMPNNRFLAERTGGTYSTLKVQPAELEDSGVYFCASSLRGLNTEAFFGQGTRLTVV.

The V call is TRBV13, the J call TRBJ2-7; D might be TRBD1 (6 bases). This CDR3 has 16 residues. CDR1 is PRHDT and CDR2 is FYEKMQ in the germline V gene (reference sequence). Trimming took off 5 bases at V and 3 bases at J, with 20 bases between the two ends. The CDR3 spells CASSLPPTGPFYEQYF. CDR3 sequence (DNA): TGTGCCAGCAGCCTACCCCCCACAGGGCCCTTCTACGAGCAGTACTTC.